These T cell receptor beta chains were read from a single sample in a study of naive and memory T cell subsets. TCRdb re-derived calls from the UMI-ligation and nested PCR reads in MiXCR, one entry per CDR3 protein. The table records 120,000 to 150,000 distinct CDR3 sequences, over 15% of them present only once. Input material: naive CD4+ T cells from blood. The receptors here all came from a human donor in good health. Each CDR3 is given with its conserved first and last residue. Each record gives: V gene, CDR3 protein.

TRBV5-5,CASSLGLAANTGELFF
TRBV27,CASRLLQWTSGRWAGELFF
TRBV27,CASSLFRPNMYNEQFF
TRBV20-1,CSGSGSSYNEQFF
TRBV20-1,CSALQGSRNQPQHF
TRBV6-1,CASSDEASGSRWNTGELFF
TRBV7-2,CASSLAPLQNTEAFF
TRBV6-5,CASSITGVGANVLTF
TRBV6-2/TRBV6-3,CASSYLPGLAGLGSYNEQFF
TRBV7-9,CASSPPGRGSSGANVLTF
TRBV10-3,CAISESATEAFF
TRBV2,CASSPRRGRETQYF
TRBV29-1,CSVFAGDFSEQYF
TRBV12-3/TRBV12-4,CASSLRVNQPQHF
TRBV29-1,CSVKGYGNTEAFF
TRBV20-1,CSARVASGNSYNEQFF
TRBV7-2,CASSLIRDNEQYF
TRBV7-3,CASSLTGDGTEAFF
TRBV19,CASKELAGVEQYF
TRBV4-2,CASSQGTSGSIGRSYNEQFF
TRBV20-1,CSARVSGHGELFF
TRBV29-1,CSVSRSGELFF
TRBV3-1,CASSQGQEAFF
TRBV29-1,CSVEPSWNTEAFF
TRBV10-3,CAIRRQGTSSGANVLTF
TRBV20-1,CSATGPLLNEKLFF
TRBV7-2,CASSRTMTRSGRTGEQYF
TRBV7-2,CASSLTSGRQETQYF
TRBV11-1,CASSHATGQSSGNTIYF
TRBV5-1,CASRVGPMGVQYEQYF
TRBV30,CAWSGGWGQGYEQYF
TRBV15,CATSTHRDRRIDTQYF
TRBV4-2,CASSQDAGRLRNTIYF
TRBV6-4,CASSAGGSGYSYTF
TRBV7-9,CASTALNDGYEQYF
TRBV6-1,CASRLQGDTQYF
TRBV12-3/TRBV12-4,CASSTSGSSYEQYF
TRBV18,CASSLGQTISNQPQHF
TRBV11-3,CASSLDSGTIGVNEQFF
TRBV28,CASSLGGALEQYF
TRBV14,CASSQELAANEQFF
TRBV4-1,CASSQDETLNTGELFF
TRBV6-6,CASNRQGPWDEAFF
TRBV20-1,CSATSGRGWDEQFF
TRBV20-1,CGRTLGDLSDGYTF
TRBV5-6,CASSMEFSGRPPYEQYF
TRBV20-1,CSARAPTGGSNQPQHF
TRBV7-9,CASSFPGRGGLYQETQYF
TRBV19,CASSIHWPPSSYNEQFF
TRBV5-6,CASSQDRVGDLGELFF
TRBV6-4,CASRDLFRGQPQHF
TRBV11-3,CASSLTFTSGRESDTQYF
TRBV20-1,CSASWRRGGTDTQYF
TRBV27,CASSLWPRSGGFPQETQYF
TRBV7-2,CASDRLGRTTDTQYF
TRBV7-3,CASSITGGPYNEQFF
TRBV20-1,CSATQTNNYEQYF